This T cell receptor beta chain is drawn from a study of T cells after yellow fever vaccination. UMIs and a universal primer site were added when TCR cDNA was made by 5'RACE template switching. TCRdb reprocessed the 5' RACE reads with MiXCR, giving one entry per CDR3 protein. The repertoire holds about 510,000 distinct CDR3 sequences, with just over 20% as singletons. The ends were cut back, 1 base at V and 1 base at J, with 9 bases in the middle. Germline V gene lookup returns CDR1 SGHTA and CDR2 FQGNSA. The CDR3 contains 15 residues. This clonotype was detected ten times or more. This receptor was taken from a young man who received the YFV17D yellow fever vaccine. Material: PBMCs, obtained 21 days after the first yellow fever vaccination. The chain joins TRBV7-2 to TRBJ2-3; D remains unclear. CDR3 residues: CASSLVGPGTDTQYF. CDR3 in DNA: TGTGCCAGCAGCTTAGTCGGTCCCGGCACAGATACGCAGTATTTT. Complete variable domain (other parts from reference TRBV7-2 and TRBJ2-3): GAGVSQSPSNKVTEKGKDVELRCDPISGHTALYWYRQSLGQGLEFLIYFQGNSAPDKSGLPSDRFSAERTGGSVSTLTIQRTQQEDSAVYLCASSLVGPGTDTQYFGPGTRLTVL.